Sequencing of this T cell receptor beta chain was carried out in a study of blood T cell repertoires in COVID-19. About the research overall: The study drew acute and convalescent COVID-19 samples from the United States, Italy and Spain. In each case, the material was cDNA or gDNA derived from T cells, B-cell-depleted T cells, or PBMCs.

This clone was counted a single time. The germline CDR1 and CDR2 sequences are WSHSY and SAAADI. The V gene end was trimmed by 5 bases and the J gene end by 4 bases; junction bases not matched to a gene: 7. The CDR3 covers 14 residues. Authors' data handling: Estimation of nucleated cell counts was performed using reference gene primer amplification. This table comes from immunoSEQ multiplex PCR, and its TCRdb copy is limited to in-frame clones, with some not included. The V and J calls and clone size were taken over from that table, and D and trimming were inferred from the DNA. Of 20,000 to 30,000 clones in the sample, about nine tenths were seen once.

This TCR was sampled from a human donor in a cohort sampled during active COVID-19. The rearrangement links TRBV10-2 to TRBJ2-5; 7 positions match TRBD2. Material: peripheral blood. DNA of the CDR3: TGCGCCAGCAGTAGAGCCGGGGGGTCAGAGACCCAGTACTTC. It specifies CASSRAGGSETQYF.